These 28 T cell receptor beta chains were all obtained from the same sample, sequenced in a study of cytomegalovirus exposure and HLA in healthy donors. PCR employed 60 Vbeta and 13 Jbeta primers. The table came from immunoSEQ multiplex PCR; TCRdb's copy has only in-frame clones and leaves some out. The sample is made up of roughly 120,000 clones, and the top ten hold about 2.2% of it. Material: PBMCs. The receptor source for this set is a man aged 40-49 years in good health and CMV-seronegative.

This chain joins TRBV5-1 and TRBJ1-1; 12 bases match TRBD1. The trim removed 4 bases at V and 0 bases at J, leaving 10 bases unmatched. CDR1 and CDR2 from the germline V gene are SGHRS and YFSETQ. The CDR3 has 18 amino acids. The CDR3 spells CASSRPGTGGSMNTEAFF. The CDR3 DNA is TGCGCCAGCAGCCGCCCGGGGACAGGGGGCTCCATGAACACTGAAGCTTTCTTT.

V gene TRBV13 combines with J gene TRBJ2-3; 11 positions match TRBD1. CDR1 is PRHDT and CDR2 is FYEKMQ in the germline V gene (reference sequence). The V and J ends lost 5 bases and 3 bases, in that order; junction bases with no gene match: 4. This CDR3 spans 15 amino acids. The CDR3 DNA follows: TGTGCCAGCAGCCTAAGGGACAGGGGGACAGATACGCAGTATTTT. This sequence encodes CASSLRDRGTDTQYF.

V is TRBV6-1 and J is TRBJ1-2; D is unclear. Trimming cost V 1 base and J 5 bases, with 5 bases left between them. The CDR3 runs to 12 residues. The germline gives CDR1 MNHNS, CDR2 SASEGT. DNA of the CDR3: TGTGCCAGCAGTGAAGGGCCGTATGGCTACACCTTC. Amino acids: CASSEGPYGYTF.

The V and J genes are TRBV7-8 and TRBJ2-1; TRBD2 is a possible D gene (5 bases). The ends were cut back, 2 bases at V and 8 bases at J, with 16 bases in the middle. Germline V gene sequence: CDR1 SGHVS, CDR2 FQNEAQ. CDR3 size: 15 residues. CDR3 sequence (DNA): TGTGCCAGCAGCTTATGGGCGGCCCAGAGGGATGAGCAGTTCTTC. It specifies CASSLWAAQRDEQFF.

The chain joins TRBV30 to TRBJ2-7; 9 bases match TRBD2. The CDR3 runs 12 residues. V lost 5 bases, J lost 2 bases, and 1 base stayed unmatched. Germline V lookup: CDR1 GTSNPN, CDR2 SVGIG (reference sequence). Here the CDR3 DNA reads TGTGCCTGGGCGGGGGGGGCCTACGAGCAGTACTTC. It specifies CAWAGGAYEQYF.

The rearrangement links TRBV7-6 to TRBJ2-5, with 12 bases fitting TRBD2. Per the germline V gene, CDR1 is SGHVS and CDR2 is FNYEAQ. Trimming took 5 bases from V and 5 from J; bases not matched to a gene: 9. The CDR3 is 16 residues long. The CDR3 DNA sequence: TGTGCCAGCAGCCCATCTAGCGGGAGGGCCAGGGAGACCCAGTACTTC. Translated, it gives CASSPSSGRARETQYF.

The chain couples TRBV19 to TRBJ2-1; D is uncertain. Germline V gene sequence: CDR1 LNHDA, CDR2 SQIVND (reference sequence). V lost 5 bases to trimming and J lost 0 bases, with 11 bases between them. The CDR3 length is 15 residues. The chain's CDR3 is CASSPASSSYNEQFF. CDR3 DNA sequence: TGTGCCAGTAGTCCAGCGTCGAGCTCCTACAATGAGCAGTTCTTC.

This chain joins TRBV9 and TRBJ2-7, with D hard to call. V was shortened by 0 bases and J by 2 bases, with 12 bases between the two germline ends. The germline gives CDR1 SGDLS, CDR2 YYNGEE. The CDR3 consists of 15 residues. DNA of the CDR3: TGTGCCAGCAGCGTAGCTACAGTACCTACCTACGAGCAGTACTTC. Translated, it gives CASSVATVPTYEQYF.

V gene TRBV11-2 combines with J gene TRBJ2-7; D may be TRBD2 (6 bases). Trimming removed 5 bases at V and 3 bases at J, with 11 bases between. Germline CDR1 is SGHAT and CDR2 is FQNNGV. The CDR3 loop spans 13 amino acids. Here the CDR3 reads CASSLGGVYEQYF. The CDR3 DNA reads TGTGCCAGCAGCCTAGGCGGGGTCTACGAGCAGTACTTC.

This chain's CDR3 is CASSPNSGLGLNEQFF. CDR3 DNA: TGTGCCAGCAGCCCGAACTCGGGACTGGGTCTCAATGAGCAGTTCTTC. The rearrangement joins TRBV7-6 to TRBJ2-1; tentative D call: TRBD2 (6 bases). This CDR3 is built from 16 residues. Germline CDR1 and CDR2: SGHVS and FNYEAQ. V shed 5 bases and J shed 6 bases, with 20 bases lying between them.

This chain uses TRBV6-5 with TRBJ1-6; D is perhaps TRBD1 (5 bases). Germline loops: CDR1 MNHEY, CDR2 SVGAGI. This CDR3 is built from 15 residues. V was trimmed by 2 bases and J by 6 bases, leaving 11 bases between them. For the CDR3, the DNA is TGTGCCAGCAGTTACGACCCGGGGGTTAATTCACCCCTCCACTTT. It translates to CASSYDPGVNSPLHF.

The chain has TRBV10-3 and TRBJ1-5; D is possibly TRBD1 (6 bases). Germline values: CDR1 ENHRY, CDR2 SYGVKD. CDR3 length: 14 amino acids. V lost 4 bases to trimming and J lost 2 bases, with 9 bases between them. The CDR3, as DNA: TGTGCCATCAGTGCAGGGGCCGGCAATCAGCCCCAGCATTTT. Protein product: CAISAGAGNQPQHF.

The chain is built from TRBV27 and TRBJ2-7; 10 bases are a match to TRBD1. This CDR3 is built from 15 residues. V was pared by 5 bases and J by 4 bases, with 8 bases of the junction left unmatched. Germline values: CDR1 MNHEY, CDR2 SMNVEV (reference sequence). The CDR3 region has the DNA TGTGCCAGCAGTGCCACGACAGGGGGCGGGTACGAGCAGTACTTC. Translation: CASSATTGGGYEQYF.

The rearrangement links TRBV6-1 to TRBJ2-5, with 7 bases that match TRBD1. V gave up 0 bases and J gave up 6 bases; unmatched junction bases: 10. The CDR3 is 16 amino acids. Germline V CDR1 and CDR2: MNHNS, SASEGT. The CDR3, as DNA: TGTGCCAGCAGTGAAGCGCTTCAAGGGACAGCGAAGACCCAGTACTTC. Protein sequence: CASSEALQGTAKTQYF.

Remarks on this clone: An end of the junction does not agree with germline; a read error may underlie this. The chain combines TRBV10-3 with TRBJ2-3; 9 bases map to TRBD2. The CDR3 consists of 14 residues. The germline V gene has CDR1 ENHRY and CDR2 SYGVKD. In DNA, the CDR3 is TGTGCCATCAGTGTAGGGACTAGCAAAGATACGCAGTATTTT. Translated: CAISVGTSKDTQYF.

The chain employs TRBV27 and TRBJ2-1, with 8 bases that match TRBD2. Germline V gene sequence: CDR1 MNHEY, CDR2 SMNVEV (reference sequence). CDR3 size: 15 residues. After removal of 5 bases from V and 4 bases from J, the junction contained 7 bases not matched to a gene. In DNA, the CDR3 is TGTGCCAGCAGTACCAGCGGGGGCAGTTACAATGAGCAGTTCTTC. It yields the protein CASSTSGGSYNEQFF.

The chain joins TRBV5-6 to TRBJ1-4; no definite D call. The CDR3 loop spans 15 amino acids. Germline V CDR1 and CDR2: SGHDT, YYEEEE. The V gene lost 3 bases and the J gene lost 8 bases, with 17 bases spanning the gap. The CDR3 is CASSYSPRLGEKLFF. The DNA of the CDR3 is TGTGCCAGCAGCTACTCCCCGAGACTAGGCGAAAAACTGTTTTTT.

The rearrangement links TRBV7-2 to TRBJ1-5; a weak D match, TRBD1 (5 bases). Germline V gene sequence: CDR1 SGHTA, CDR2 FQGNSA. The CDR3 spans 17 residues. V was shortened by 5 bases and J by 6 bases, with 23 bases between the two germline ends. CDR3 nucleotides: TGTGCCAGCAGCCCCCCGCGTGCAGGGATGGTAACTCAGCCCCAGCATTTT. Residues: CASSPPRAGMVTQPQHF.

V usage is TRBV11-3 and J usage is TRBJ2-1, with TRBD2 identical over 8 bases. With 0 bases clipped from V and 7 bases from J, the junction kept 5 bases outside the gene matches. This CDR3 has 15 amino acids. The germline V gene has CDR1 SGHNT and CDR2 YENEEA. The CDR3 region has the DNA TGTGCCAGCAGCTTAGATGGCGGGGGGCGAAATGAGCAGTTCTTC. Its translation is CASSLDGGGRNEQFF.

This rearrangement joins TRBV28 to TRBJ2-7, with D possibly TRBD2 on 8 matching bases. The CDR3 has 13 residues. Germline CDR1 is MDHEN and CDR2 is SYDVKM. V lost 7 bases, J lost 5 bases, and 15 bases lay in between. The CDR3 region is CASTRGGQNEQYF. The CDR3 DNA follows: TGTGCCAGCACCCGGGGGGGACAGAACGAGCAGTACTTC. Full variable domain (remainder filled in from reference TRBV28 and TRBJ2-7): DVKVTQSSRYLVKRTGEKVFLECVQDMDHENMFWYRQDPGLGLRLIYFSYDVKMKEKGDIPEGYSVSREKKERFSLILESASTNQTSMYLCASTRGGQNEQYFGPGTRLTVT.

The rearrangement links TRBV6-4 to TRBJ2-1, with D possibly being TRBD1 (6 bases). V lost 0 bases to trimming and J lost 2 bases, with 8 bases between them. This CDR3 comprises 15 residues. In germline, CDR1 is MRHNA, CDR2 SNTAGT. CDR3 nucleotides: TGTGCCAGCAGTGACTCACAGGGTACCTACAATGAGCAGTTCTTC. Translation gives CASSDSQGTYNEQFF.

The gene calls are TRBV4-1 and TRBJ2-2; perhaps TRBD1 as D (5 bases). V was pared by 4 bases and J by 1 base, with 7 bases between. Per the germline V gene, CDR1 is MGHRA and CDR2 is YSYEKL. This CDR3 has 14 residues. CDR3 amino acids: CASSPGQNTGELFF. The CDR3 nucleotides read TGCGCCAGCAGCCCTGGACAGAACACCGGGGAGCTGTTTTTT.

The chain links TRBV18 to TRBJ1-3; D may be TRBD1 (6 bases). There are 14 residues in the CDR3. Between the trimmed V and J ends, which lost 2 bases and 8 bases, there was a span of 13 bases. CDR1 is KGHSH, CDR2 LQKENI, per germline. The CDR3 loop is CASSPNPGVYTIYF. The CDR3, as DNA: TGTGCCAGCTCACCAAACCCAGGGGTGTACACCATATATTTT.

A note on this clone: One junction end disagrees with the germline gene, perhaps due to a read error. This sequence joins TRBV9 and TRBJ2-3; 13 bases are shared with TRBD2. Germline V CDR1 and CDR2: SGDLS, YYNGEE. There are 13 residues in the CDR3. In DNA, the CDR3 is TGTGCCAGCAGCGGGACTAGCGGGAGCCAGGTGAATTTT. Its translation is CASSGTSGSQVNF.

The CDR3 nucleotides are TGTGCCAGCAGCCCTATACTAGCGACCAAACCAGGGCAGTTCTTC. This codes for CASSPILATKPGQFF. The V gene is TRBV14, the J gene TRBJ2-1; 7 bases fit TRBD2. V was clipped by 4 bases and J by 12 bases; unmatched bases: 15. Germline V gives CDR1 SGHDN, CDR2 FVKESK. The CDR3 sequence is 15 residues long.

The chain carries TRBV5-1 and TRBJ2-7; 8 nucleotides agree with TRBD1. Germline-derived CDR1 and CDR2 are SGHRS and YFSETQ. This CDR3 comprises 15 residues. V gave up 0 bases and J gave up 0 bases; unmatched junction bases: 2. CDR3 DNA sequence: TGCGCCAGCAGCTTGGTCGGACAGGGCTCCTACGAGCAGTACTTC. Its protein is CASSLVGQGSYEQYF.

This sequence joins TRBV7-3 and TRBJ2-1; D not certain. Germline CDR1 is SGHTA and CDR2 is FQGTGA. The V end was cut by 5 bases, the J end by 0 bases, with 11 bases between. CDR3 size: 15 residues. The CDR3 DNA is TGTGCCAGCAGCCCCCGGCGGAGCTCCTACAATGAGCAGTTCTTC. As protein: CASSPRRSSYNEQFF.

The rearrangement links TRBV4-2 to TRBJ1-5; D ambiguous. With 3 bases removed from V and 0 bases from J, the gap between germline ends came to 12 bases. Germline CDR1 LGHNA, CDR2 YNFKEQ. The CDR3 is made up of 16 amino acids. The CDR3 here is CASSHHGGDSNQPQHF. The CDR3, as DNA: TGTGCCAGCAGCCACCACGGCGGGGATAGCAATCAGCCCCAGCATTTT.